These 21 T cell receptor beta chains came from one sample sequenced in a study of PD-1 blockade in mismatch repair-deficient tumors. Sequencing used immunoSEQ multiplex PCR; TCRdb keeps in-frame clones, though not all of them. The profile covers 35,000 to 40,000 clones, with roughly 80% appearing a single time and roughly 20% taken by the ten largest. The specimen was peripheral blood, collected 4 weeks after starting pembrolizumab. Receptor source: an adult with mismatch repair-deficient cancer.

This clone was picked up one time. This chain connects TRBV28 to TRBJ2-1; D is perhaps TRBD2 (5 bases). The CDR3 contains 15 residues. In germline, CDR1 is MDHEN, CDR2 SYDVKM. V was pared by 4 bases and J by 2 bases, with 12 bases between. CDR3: CASSSRRVTYNEQFF. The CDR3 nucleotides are TGTGCCAGCAGTTCGCGGCGGGTGACCTACAATGAGCAGTTCTTC.

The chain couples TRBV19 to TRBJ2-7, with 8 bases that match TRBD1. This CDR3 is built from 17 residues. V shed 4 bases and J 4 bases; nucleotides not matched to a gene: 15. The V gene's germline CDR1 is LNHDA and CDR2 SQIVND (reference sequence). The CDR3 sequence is CASSTTGAPSLWYEQYF. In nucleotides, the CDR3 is TGTGCCAGTAGTACGACAGGGGCTCCCTCCCTTTGGTACGAGCAGTACTTC.

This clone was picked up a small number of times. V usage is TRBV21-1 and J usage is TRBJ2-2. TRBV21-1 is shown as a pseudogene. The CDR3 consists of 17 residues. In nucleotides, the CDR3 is TGTGCCAGCAGCGAACCGGGTAGGGTATATACCACCGGGGAGCTGTTTTTT. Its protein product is CASSEPGRVYTTGELFF.

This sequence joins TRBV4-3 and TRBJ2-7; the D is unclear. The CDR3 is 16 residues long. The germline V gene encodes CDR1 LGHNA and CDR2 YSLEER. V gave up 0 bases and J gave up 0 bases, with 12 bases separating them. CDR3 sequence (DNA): TGCGCCAGCAGCCAAGATGTTTGGGCTAGCTCCTACGAGCAGTACTTC. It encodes CASSQDVWASSYEQYF.

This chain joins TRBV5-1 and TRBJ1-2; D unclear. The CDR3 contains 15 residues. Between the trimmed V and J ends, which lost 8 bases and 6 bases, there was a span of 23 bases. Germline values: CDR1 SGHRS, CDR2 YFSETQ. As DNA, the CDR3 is TGCGCCAGTACGGAGGGCCACCCCCCAGCGGATGGCTACACCTTC. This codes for CASTEGHPPADGYTF.

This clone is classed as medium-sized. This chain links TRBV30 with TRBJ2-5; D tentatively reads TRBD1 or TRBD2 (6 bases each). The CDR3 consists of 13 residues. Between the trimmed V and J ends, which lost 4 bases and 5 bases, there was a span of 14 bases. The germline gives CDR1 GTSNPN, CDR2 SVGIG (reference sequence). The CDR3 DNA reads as TGTGCCTGGAAGGGCGGGACATGGGAGACCCAGTACTTC. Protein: CAWKGGTWETQYF.

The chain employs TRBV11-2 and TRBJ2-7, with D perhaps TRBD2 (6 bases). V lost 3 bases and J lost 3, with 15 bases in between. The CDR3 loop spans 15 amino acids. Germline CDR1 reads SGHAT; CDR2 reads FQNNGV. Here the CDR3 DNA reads TGTGCCAGCAGCTTTTTTGCGGGAACTGGCTACGAGCAGTACTTC. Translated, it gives CASSFFAGTGYEQYF.

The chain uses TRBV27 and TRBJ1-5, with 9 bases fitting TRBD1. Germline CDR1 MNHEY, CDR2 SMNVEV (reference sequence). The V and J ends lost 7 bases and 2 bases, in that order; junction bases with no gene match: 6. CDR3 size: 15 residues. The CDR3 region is CASKLQGARNQPQHF. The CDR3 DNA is TGTGCCAGCAAACTACAGGGGGCACGCAATCAGCCCCAGCATTTT.

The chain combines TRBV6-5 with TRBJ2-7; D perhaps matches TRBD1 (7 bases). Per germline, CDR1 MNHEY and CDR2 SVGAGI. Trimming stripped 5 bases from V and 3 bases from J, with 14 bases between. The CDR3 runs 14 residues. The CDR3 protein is CASSRRQGLYEQYF. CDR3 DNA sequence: TGTGCCAGCAGTCGCAGACAGGGACTCTACGAGCAGTACTTC.

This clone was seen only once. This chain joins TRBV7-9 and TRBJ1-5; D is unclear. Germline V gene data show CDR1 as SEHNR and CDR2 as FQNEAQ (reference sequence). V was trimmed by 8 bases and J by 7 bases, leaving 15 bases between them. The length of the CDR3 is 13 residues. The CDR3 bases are TGTGCCAGCGAACAGTTCGAAGGGCAGCCCCAGCATTTT. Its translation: CASEQFEGQPQHF.

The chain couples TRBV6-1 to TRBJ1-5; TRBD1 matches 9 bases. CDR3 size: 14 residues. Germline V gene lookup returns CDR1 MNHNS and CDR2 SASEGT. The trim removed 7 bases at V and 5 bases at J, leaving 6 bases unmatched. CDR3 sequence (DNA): TGTGCCAGCAACCTCCGGGACAGGGATCAGCCCCAGCATTTT. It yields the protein CASNLRDRDQPQHF.

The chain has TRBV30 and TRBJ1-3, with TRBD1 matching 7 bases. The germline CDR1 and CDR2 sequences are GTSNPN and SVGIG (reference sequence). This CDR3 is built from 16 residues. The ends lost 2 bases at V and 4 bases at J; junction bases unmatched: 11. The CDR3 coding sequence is TGTGCCTGGAGTAACCCCGACAGGGACCGCGGAAACACCATATATTTT. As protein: CAWSNPDRDRGNTIYF.

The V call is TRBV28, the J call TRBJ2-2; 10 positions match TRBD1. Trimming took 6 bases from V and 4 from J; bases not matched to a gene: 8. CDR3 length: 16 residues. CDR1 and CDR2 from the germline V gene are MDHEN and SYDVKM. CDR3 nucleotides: TGTGCCAGCAGGGACCGGGACAGGGGAAGCACCGGGGAGCTGTTTTTT. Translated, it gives CASRDRDRGSTGELFF.

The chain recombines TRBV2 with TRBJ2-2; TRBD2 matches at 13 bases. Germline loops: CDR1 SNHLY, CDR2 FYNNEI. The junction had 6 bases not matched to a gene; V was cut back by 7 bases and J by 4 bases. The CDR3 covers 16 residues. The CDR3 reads CASKLAGGLGTGELFF. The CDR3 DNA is TGTGCCAGCAAACTAGCGGGAGGGCTGGGCACCGGGGAGCTGTTTTTT.

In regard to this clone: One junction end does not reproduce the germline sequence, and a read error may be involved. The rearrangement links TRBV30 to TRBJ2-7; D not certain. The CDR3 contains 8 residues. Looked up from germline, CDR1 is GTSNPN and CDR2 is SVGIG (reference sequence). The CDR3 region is CAAHEEHF. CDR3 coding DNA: TGTGCTGCCCACGAGGAGCACTTC.

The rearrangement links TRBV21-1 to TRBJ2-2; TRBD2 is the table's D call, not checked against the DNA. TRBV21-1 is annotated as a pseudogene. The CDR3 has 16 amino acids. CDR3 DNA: TGTGCCAGCAGCAACTTTTCCGGGAGAGACACCGGGGAGCTGTTTTTT. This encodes CASSNFSGRDTGELFF.

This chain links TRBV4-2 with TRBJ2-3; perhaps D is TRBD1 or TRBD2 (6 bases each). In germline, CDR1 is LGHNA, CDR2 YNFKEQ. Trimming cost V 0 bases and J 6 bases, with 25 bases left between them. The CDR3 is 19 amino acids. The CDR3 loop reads CASSQDQWGATRRADTQYF. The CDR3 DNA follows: TGTGCCAGCAGCCAAGATCAGTGGGGGGCGACAAGAAGGGCTGATACGCAGTATTTT.

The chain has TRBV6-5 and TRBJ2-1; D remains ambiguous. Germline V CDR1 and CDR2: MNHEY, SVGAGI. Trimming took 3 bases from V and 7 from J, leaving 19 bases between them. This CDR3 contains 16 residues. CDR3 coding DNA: TGTGCCAGCAGTTATATCAGGAAATGGCTGAGAAATGAGCAGTTCTTC. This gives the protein CASSYIRKWLRNEQFF.

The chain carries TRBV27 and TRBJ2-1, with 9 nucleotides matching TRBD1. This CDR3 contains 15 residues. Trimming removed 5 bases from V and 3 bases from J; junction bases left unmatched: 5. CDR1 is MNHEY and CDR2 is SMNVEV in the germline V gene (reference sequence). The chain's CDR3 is CASSPETGGYNEQFF. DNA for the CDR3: TGTGCCAGCAGTCCAGAGACAGGGGGCTACAATGAGCAGTTCTTC.

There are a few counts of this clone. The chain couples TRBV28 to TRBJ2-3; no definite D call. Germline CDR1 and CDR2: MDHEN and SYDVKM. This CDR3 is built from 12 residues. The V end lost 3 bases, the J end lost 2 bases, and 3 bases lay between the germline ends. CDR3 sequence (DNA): TGTGCCAGCAGTTTTTACACAGATACGCAGTATTTT. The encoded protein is CASSFYTDTQYF. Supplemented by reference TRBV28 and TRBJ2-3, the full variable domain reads DVKVTQSSRYLVKRTGEKVFLECVQDMDHENMFWYRQDPGLGLRLIYFSYDVKMKEKGDIPEGYSVSREKKERFSLILESASTNQTSMYLCASSFYTDTQYFGPGTRLTVL.

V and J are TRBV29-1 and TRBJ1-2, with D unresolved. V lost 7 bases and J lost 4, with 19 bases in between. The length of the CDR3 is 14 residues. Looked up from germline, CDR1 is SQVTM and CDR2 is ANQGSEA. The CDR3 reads CSARLTRISYGYTF. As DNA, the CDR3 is TGCAGCGCCCGACTTACTAGGATTAGCTATGGCTACACCTTC.